One and the same sample provided the 12 T cell receptor beta chains below, sequenced in a study of T cell responses to AZD1222 COVID-19 vaccine (dated by TCRdb to the early 2020s). According to the study, the label for this sample's time point signals: baseline before first vaccination. Libraries were made using the immunoSEQ multiplex PCR assay. TCRdb obtained this table from immuneACCESS and retained in-frame rearrangements with V and J assigned. These tables miss some clones; where compared with another copy, unresolved V genes account for less than half of the shortfall, and the remainder is unexplained. Within this sample are some 130,000 clones, with around nine tenths of them counted one time only. The ten largest clones take up 1.5% to 2% of the sample. The sample consisted of peripheral blood, taken on day 0 of AZD1222 vaccination. These TCRs come from an adult in good health.

The chain carries TRBV7-3 and TRBJ1-1; possible D gene TRBD1, 5 bases. The CDR3 sequence is 14 residues long. The germline gives CDR1 SGHTA, CDR2 FQGTGA. V was cut by 1 base and J by 5 bases, with 11 bases left in between. The CDR3, as DNA: TGTGCCAGCAGCTTAATTGGGGGTGCGACTGAAGCTTTCTTT. Protein sequence: CASSLIGGATEAFF.

This clone came up once. The chain couples TRBV13 to TRBJ2-1, with unresolved D. Germline V gene lookup returns CDR1 PRHDT and CDR2 FYEKMQ (reference sequence). The CDR3 is 15 amino acids. Trimming removed 5 bases at V and 5 bases at J, with 16 bases between. This chain's CDR3 is CASSAHNQDHNEQFF. As DNA, the CDR3 is TGTGCCAGCAGCGCCCATAATCAGGATCACAATGAGCAGTTCTTC.

The chain joins TRBV7-2 to TRBJ2-7, with 8 bases lining up with TRBD2. CDR1 and CDR2 (germline): SGHTA, FQGNSA. CDR3 length equals 14 residues. Trimming removed 5 bases from V and 2 bases from J; junction bases left unmatched: 5. CDR3 DNA: TGTGCCAGCAGCCCTCGGGGGGGTCCCTACGAGCAGTACTTC. It is translated as CASSPRGGPYEQYF.

This clone was counted between two and nine times. The chain uses TRBV19 and TRBJ2-4, with D tentatively TRBD2 (5 bases). The CDR3 is 11 amino acids. Germline V gene data show CDR1 as LNHDA and CDR2 as SQIVND (reference sequence). The V end was cut by 7 bases, the J end by 7 bases, with 8 bases between. DNA for the CDR3: TGTGCCAGTACGAGGGCGAACATTCAGTACTTC. It is translated as CASTRANIQYF.

The chain carries TRBV6-6 and TRBJ1-1; D perhaps matches TRBD1 (6 bases). Germline V gene lookup returns CDR1 MNHNY and CDR2 SVGAGI (reference sequence). The germline V and J ends were trimmed by 7 bases and 11 bases, with 14 bases remaining between them. CDR3 length: 11 amino acids. CDR3 DNA sequence: TGTGCCAGCACCCGGGGGCCTGGGGCTTTCTTT. Its translation: CASTRGPGAFF.

The chain uses TRBV7-3 and TRBJ2-3; D gene unclear. Trimming stripped 5 bases from V and 0 bases from J, with 15 bases between. The CDR3 length is 16 residues. Germline CDR1 is SGHTA and CDR2 is FQGTGA. CDR3 loop: CASSPLLSPSTDTQYF. CDR3 coding DNA: TGTGCCAGCAGCCCCCTTCTTAGTCCTAGCACAGATACGCAGTATTTT.

The chain links TRBV6-5 to TRBJ2-1; weak D call: TRBD2 (6 bases). CDR1 and CDR2 (germline): MNHEY, SVGAGI. Trimming shortened V by 4 bases and J by 2 bases, and 12 bases separated the two germline ends. The length of the CDR3 is 15 residues. The CDR3 spells CASSSDYKAYNEQFF. CDR3 nucleotide sequence: TGTGCCAGCAGTTCGGACTACAAAGCCTACAATGAGCAGTTCTTC.

J is TRBJ2-1 and V is TRBV14, with D perhaps TRBD1 (6 bases). CDR3 length equals 13 residues. CDR1 SGHDN and CDR2 FVKESK come from the germline V gene. Trimming left V 6 bases short and J 4 bases short, with 10 bases between. The CDR3 loop reads CASRHTGYNEQFF. The CDR3 nucleotides read TGTGCCAGCAGGCACACAGGGTACAATGAGCAGTTCTTC.

The chain has TRBV29-1 and TRBJ2-7; TRBD1 might be the D (7 bases). CDR1 and CDR2 from the germline V gene are SQVTM and ANQGSEA. V was clipped by 4 bases and J by 2 bases, with 18 bases between them. The CDR3 sequence is 15 residues long. The CDR3 loop reads CSVGVWGDRTYEQYF. CDR3 sequence (DNA): TGCAGCGTTGGGGTTTGGGGGGACAGAACCTACGAGCAGTACTTC.

Points on this clone: Other DNA sequences in this specimen translate into the identical CDR3. This sequence joins TRBV19 and TRBJ2-7, with TRBD1 matching over 7 bases. The ends lost 2 bases at V and 0 bases at J; junction bases unmatched: 1. The CDR3 spans 14 residues. Looked up from germline, CDR1 is LNHDA and CDR2 is SQIVND (reference sequence). The CDR3 here is CASSIRDSSYEQYF. The CDR3 DNA follows: TGTGCCAGTAGTATAAGGGACAGCTCCTACGAGCAGTACTTC.

This chain links TRBV29-1 with TRBJ2-3, with TRBD1 identical over 7 bases. J was trimmed by 2 bases and V by 3 bases; bases with no gene match: 11. The germline gives CDR1 SQVTM, CDR2 ANQGSEA. The CDR3 totals 16 residues. The CDR3 nucleotides read TGCAGCGTTGACCTCCATAGGGACAGAGACACAGATACGCAGTATTTT. It encodes CSVDLHRDRDTDTQYF.

This clone is a singleton in its sample. The V gene is TRBV28, the J gene TRBJ1-4; perhaps TRBD1 as D (5 bases). Germline assignment: CDR1 MDHEN and CDR2 SYDVKM. The CDR3 runs 13 residues. V was clipped by 10 bases and J by 5 bases, with 14 bases between them. The chain's CDR3 is CAIAGGGNEKLFF. In DNA, the CDR3 is TGTGCCATCGCGGGGGGTGGGAATGAAAAACTGTTTTTT.